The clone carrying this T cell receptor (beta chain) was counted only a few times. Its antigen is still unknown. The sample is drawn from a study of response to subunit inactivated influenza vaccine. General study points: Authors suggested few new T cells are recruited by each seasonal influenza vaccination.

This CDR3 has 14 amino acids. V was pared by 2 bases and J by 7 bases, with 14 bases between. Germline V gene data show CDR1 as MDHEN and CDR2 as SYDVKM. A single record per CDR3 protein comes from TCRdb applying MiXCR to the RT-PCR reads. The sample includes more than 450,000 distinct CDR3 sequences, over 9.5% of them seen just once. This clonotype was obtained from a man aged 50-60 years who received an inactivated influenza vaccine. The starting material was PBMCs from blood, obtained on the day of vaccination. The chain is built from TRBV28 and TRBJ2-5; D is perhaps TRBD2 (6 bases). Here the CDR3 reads CASSLVSGRMTQYF. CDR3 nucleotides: TGTGCCAGCAGTTTAGTTTCGGGGAGGATGACCCAGTACTTC.